This TCR beta chain is from a study of T-cell memory formation after mild COVID-19. CDR1 and CDR2 from the germline V gene are MNHEY and SMNVEV (reference sequence). Trimming took 7 bases from V and 2 from J, leaving 9 bases between them. This CDR3 is 12 amino acids long. MiXCR, applied by TCRdb to the 5' RACE reads, yields one record per CDR3 protein. The sample comprises roughly 400,000 distinct CDR3 sequences, more than 15% of which are singletons, and roughly a fifth rests with the top ten. Points on this clonotype: Its cognate antigen is unknown.

Study findings and constraints: Proof of SARS-CoV-2 specificity was absent for the second-wave clones that crested on day 37. Mainly CM and EM harbored the contracting CD4+ clones; mainly EMRA harbored the CD8+ ones. Day 15 to 85 contracting clones showed balanced CD4/CD8; day 15 to 37 expanders favored CD4+. Pre-infection memory carried some responding clones, suggesting that cross-reactive memory joined.

Sequences were obtained from PBMCs or a T cell subset sorted from them (not recorded which). The origin of this receptor is a man aged 18 to 29 who had mild COVID-19 (a few samples of this study predate the infection). Cell type and time point are not known. The chain joins TRBV27 to TRBJ2-7; D gene ambiguous. CDR3 DNA sequence: TGTGCCAGCACGGACGGAGCCTACGAGCAGTACTTC. Its translation is CASTDGAYEQYF.